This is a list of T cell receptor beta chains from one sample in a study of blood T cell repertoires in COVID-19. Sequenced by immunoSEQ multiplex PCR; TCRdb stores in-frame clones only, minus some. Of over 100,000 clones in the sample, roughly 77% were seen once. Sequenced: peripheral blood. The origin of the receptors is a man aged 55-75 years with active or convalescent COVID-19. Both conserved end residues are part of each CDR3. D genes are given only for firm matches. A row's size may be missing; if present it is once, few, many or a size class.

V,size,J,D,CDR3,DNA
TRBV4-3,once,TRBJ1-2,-,CASSQDAPPGGSYGYTF,TGCGCCAGCAGCCAAGATGCCCCCCCAGGCGGGTCCTATGGCTACACCTTC
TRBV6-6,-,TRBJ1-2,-,CASSYTLNGYTF,TGTGCCAGCAGTTACACCCTAAATGGCTACACCTTC
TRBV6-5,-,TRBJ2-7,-,CASSYSGPGSGYEQYF,TGTGCCAGCAGTTACTCGGGTCCAGGTAGTGGATACGAGCAGTACTTC
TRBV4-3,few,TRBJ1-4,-,CASSQGQGSEKLFF,TGCGCCAGCAGCCAAGGGCAGGGCAGCGAAAAACTGTTTTTT
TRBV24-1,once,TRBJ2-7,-,CATSEPFQGLAYEQYF,TGTGCCACCAGTGAGCCATTTCAGGGGCTCGCCTACGAGCAGTACTTC
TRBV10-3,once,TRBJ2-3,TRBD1,CAIKTGQDTQYF,TGTGCCATCAAGACAGGGCAAGATACGCAGTATTTT
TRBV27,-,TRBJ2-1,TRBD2,CASSLSQSGGGNEQFF,TGTGCCAGCAGTTTATCCCAGTCTGGGGGGGGTAATGAGCAGTTCTTC
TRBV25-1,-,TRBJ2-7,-,CASNAPRGPYEQYF,TGTGCCAGCAATGCCCCCCGGGGTCCCTACGAGCAGTACTTC
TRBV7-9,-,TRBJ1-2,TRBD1,CASSAGQGYYTF,TGTGCCAGCAGCGCCGGACAGGGGTACTACACCTTC
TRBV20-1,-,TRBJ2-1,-,CSARQYNEQFF,TGCAGTGCTCGACAGTACAATGAGCAGTTCTTC
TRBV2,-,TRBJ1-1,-,CASSSDRSTEAFF,TGTGCCAGCAGCTCGGACAGAAGCACTGAAGCTTTCTTT
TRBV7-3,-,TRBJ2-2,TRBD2,CASSSQLAGGLGGELFF,TGTGCCAGCAGCTCGCAACTAGCGGGAGGGCTAGGCGGGGAGCTGTTTTTT
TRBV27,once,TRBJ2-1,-,CASSLTTGYYYNEQFF,TGTGCCAGCAGTTTAACTACAGGTTATTACTACAATGAGCAGTTCTTC
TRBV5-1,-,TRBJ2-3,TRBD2,CASSPLGGGDTQYF,TGCGCCAGCAGCCCACTGGGCGGGGGAGATACGCAGTATTTT
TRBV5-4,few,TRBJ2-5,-,CASSLPGRAQETQYF,TGTGCCAGCAGCTTGCCCGGCAGGGCCCAAGAGACCCAGTACTTC
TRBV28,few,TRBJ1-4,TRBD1,CASSLPGQDGIGKLFF,TGTGCCAGCAGTTTGCCCGGACAGGATGGTATCGGAAAACTGTTTTTT
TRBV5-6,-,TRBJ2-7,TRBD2,CASTMSFTRGTKGNEQYF,TGTGCCAGCACCATGTCCTTCACACGGGGGACTAAGGGGAACGAGCAGTACTTC
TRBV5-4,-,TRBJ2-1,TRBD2,CASSSRLAGVGEQFF,TGTGCCAGCAGCTCAAGACTAGCGGGAGTGGGTGAGCAGTTCTTC
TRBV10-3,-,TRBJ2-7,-,CAISERAGSSYEQYF,TGTGCCATCAGTGAGAGGGCGGGAAGCTCCTACGAGCAGTACTTC
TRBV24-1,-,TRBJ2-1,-,CATSARQYNEQFF,TGTGCCACCAGTGCTAGGCAATACAATGAGCAGTTCTTC
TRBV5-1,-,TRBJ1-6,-,CASSLVGRDNSPLHF,TGCGCCAGCAGCTTAGTAGGGAGAGATAATTCACCCCTCCACTTT
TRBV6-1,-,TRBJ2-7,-,CASSEQGLSYEQYF,TGTGCCAGCAGTGAACAGGGGTTATCCTACGAGCAGTACTTC